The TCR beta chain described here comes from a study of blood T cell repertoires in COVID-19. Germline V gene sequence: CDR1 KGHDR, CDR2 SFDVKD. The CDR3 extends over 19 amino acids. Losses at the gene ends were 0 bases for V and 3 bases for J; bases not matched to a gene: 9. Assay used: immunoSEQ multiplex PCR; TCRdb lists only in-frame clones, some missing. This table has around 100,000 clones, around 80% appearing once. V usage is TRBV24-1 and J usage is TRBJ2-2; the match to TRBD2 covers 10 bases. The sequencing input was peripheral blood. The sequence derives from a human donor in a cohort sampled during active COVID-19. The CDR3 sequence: CATSDLGPAGGLDTGELFF. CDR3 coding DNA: TGTGCCACCAGTGATTTGGGCCCAGCGGGGGGGCTTGACACCGGGGAGCTGTTTTTT.